Following are 15 T cell receptor beta chains from one sample sequenced in a study of CD8 T cells in ankylosing spondylitis (dated by TCRdb to the late 2010s). The library was built by means of 5' RACE. Sequencing was carried out with an Illumina HiSeq 2500. TCRdb itself trimmed the public reads at Q25 with fastp, ran MiXCR and retained productive beta chains. Every CDR3 protein is listed once, alongside the most common genes and DNA of its rows. The sample table contains roughly 120,000 distinct CDR3 sequences; only one count was recorded for roughly 13% of them. The ten largest clones take up approximately 3.1% of the sample. The source material was blood, either unsorted or a sorted T cell fraction (not recorded which). The receptors were gathered from a female donor with ankylosing spondylitis or in good health (not recorded which).

V is TRBV25-1 and J is TRBJ1-1; TRBD1 is a possible D gene (6 bases). The CDR3 length is 14 residues. Trimming left V 6 bases short and J 0 bases short, with 11 bases between. Germline V gene lookup returns CDR1 MGHDK and CDR2 SYGVNS. The CDR3 coding sequence is TGTGCCAGCAGCAAGACAGGTATGAACACTGAAGCTTTCTTT. Its protein product is CASSKTGMNTEAFF.

The sample holds many counts of this clonotype. The chain employs TRBV7-2 and TRBJ2-7; 7 bases align to TRBD2. Per the germline V gene, CDR1 is SGHTA and CDR2 is FQGNSA. The CDR3 contains 15 residues. V dropped 4 bases and J dropped 3; count of bases not matched to a gene: 9. CDR3 protein: CASSSRAGSFYEQYF. The CDR3 coding sequence is TGTGCCAGCAGCTCACGAGCGGGAAGCTTCTACGAGCAGTACTTC.

Many counts were recorded for this clonotype. V is TRBV15 and J is TRBJ2-2; D gene unclear. Trimming stripped 8 bases from V and 4 bases from J, with 14 bases between. CDR3 size: 14 residues. Germline V CDR1 and CDR2: LNHNV, YYDKDF (reference sequence). CDR3 residues: CATQFVGTTGELFF. The CDR3 bases are TGTGCCACCCAGTTCGTGGGTACCACCGGGGAGCTGTTTTTT.

Turning to this clonotype: Being one base from a much bigger clone, this may be a read error. The chain employs TRBV29-1 and TRBJ1-1; tentative D call: TRBD1 (5 bases). Germline CDR1 and CDR2: SQVTM and ANQGSEA. The CDR3 is 13 residues long. Deletions cut 2 bases from V and 7 bases from J, with 14 bases between. The CDR3 nucleotides read TGCAGCGTTGAAACGGGGTGGGGGAGTGAAGCTTTCTTT. This codes for CSVETGWGSEAFF.

This clonotype was seen repeatedly, ten times or more. This chain links TRBV20-1 with TRBJ2-7, with 8 nucleotides matching TRBD2. Germline V gene data show CDR1 as DFQATT and CDR2 as SNEGSKA (reference sequence). The CDR3 covers 15 residues. V gave up 0 bases and J gave up 4 bases; unmatched junction bases: 8. The CDR3 nucleotides read TGCAGTGCTAGAGAAACAGCGGGAGATGGGTACGAGCAGTACTTC. It translates to CSARETAGDGYEQYF.

Turning to this clonotype: A much larger clone lies a single base off, so this may be a read error. V is TRBV28 and J is TRBJ1-2; maybe TRBD1 (5 bases). The CDR3 length is 15 residues. Per the germline V gene, CDR1 is MDHEN and CDR2 is SYDVKM. CDR3 nucleotides: TGTGCCAGCAGTTTAGGGGCAGGGCGATTCTATGGCGACACCTTC. Translated, it gives CASSLGAGRFYGDTF.

This clonotype was seen ten or more times. The V gene is TRBV21-1, the J gene TRBJ2-2; the table's D gene call, TRBD1, was not cross checked with the DNA. TRBV21-1 constitutes a pseudogene. The CDR3 length is 14 residues. CDR3 DNA sequence: TGTGCCAGCAGCAAGAATTCAGGGGCCGGGGAGCTGTTTTTT. Protein product: CASSKNSGAGELFF.

The chain links TRBV11-2 to TRBJ2-5; D is tentatively TRBD1 or TRBD2 (5 bases each). The V end lost 8 bases, the J end lost 5 bases, and 12 bases lay between the germline ends. This CDR3 is 12 amino acids long. Germline V CDR1 and CDR2: SGHAT, FQNNGV. The CDR3 sequence: CASSGDRETQYF. CDR3 DNA sequence: TGTGCCAGCTCTGGGGACCGGGAGACCCAGTACTTC.

For the CDR3, the DNA is TGTGCCTGGAGTGTGGGGGGACAGGGGGTTCCTTTTGGCAATCAGCCCCAGCATTTT. This codes for CAWSVGGQGVPFGNQPQHF. This chain uses TRBV30 with TRBJ1-5, with 11 bases fitting TRBD1. This CDR3 is 19 amino acids long. Per germline, CDR1 GTSNPN and CDR2 SVGIG (reference sequence). V gave up 0 bases and J gave up 2 bases; unmatched junction bases: 12.

The gene calls are TRBV5-1 and TRBJ2-2; D is ambiguous. Deletions cut 3 bases from V and 3 bases from J, with 9 bases between. CDR1 and CDR2 from the germline V gene are SGHRS and YFSETQ. The CDR3 totals 14 residues. For the CDR3, the DNA is TGCGCCAGCAGCTCTGACCGAGACACCGGGGAGCTGTTTTTT. As protein: CASSSDRDTGELFF.

In this sample, this clonotype turned up many times. This chain connects TRBV29-1 to TRBJ2-1; no firm D call. In germline, CDR1 is SQVTM, CDR2 ANQGSEA. The V gene lost 6 bases and the J gene lost 1 base, with 7 bases spanning the gap. This CDR3 has 12 residues. In DNA form, the CDR3 reads TGCAGCGTGACACTGTCCTACAATGAGCAGTTCTTC. Amino acids: CSVTLSYNEQFF.

J is TRBJ1-5 and V is TRBV20-1, with D unresolved. The CDR3 is 15 residues long. Trimming shortened V by 3 bases and J by 3 bases, and 15 bases separated the two germline ends. The germline gives CDR1 DFQATT, CDR2 SNEGSKA (reference sequence). The CDR3 reads CSASHWQADNQPQHF. CDR3 DNA sequence: TGCAGTGCTAGTCATTGGCAGGCTGACAATCAGCCCCAGCATTTT.

The chain recombines TRBV20-1 with TRBJ2-3; 8 bases align to TRBD2. Germline CDR1 DFQATT, CDR2 SNEGSKA (reference sequence). The CDR3 has 12 residues. The junction had 3 bases not matched to a gene; V was cut back by 7 bases and J by 3 bases. In DNA form, the CDR3 reads TGCAGTGTAAGCGGGGGAACAGATACGCAGTATTTT. It translates to CSVSGGTDTQYF.

This clonotype was seen more than once but under ten times. The chain has TRBV9 and TRBJ2-3; D is possibly TRBD1 or TRBD2 (5 bases each). The CDR3 extends over 14 amino acids. The ends were cut back, 4 bases at V and 2 bases at J, with 11 bases in the middle. Per germline, CDR1 SGDLS and CDR2 YYNGEE. The CDR3 loop is CASSISGATDTQYF. The CDR3 DNA reads TGTGCCAGCAGCATCTCCGGGGCCACAGATACGCAGTATTTT.

The sample holds a few counts of this clonotype. The chain recombines TRBV12-3 or TRBV12-4 with TRBJ2-2; 7 bases are a match to TRBD1. The J segment lost 4 bases and the V segment lost 5 bases, leaving 4 bases of the junction unmatched. CDR3 length equals 14 residues. The CDR3 reads CASSLGTVTGELFF. In DNA, the CDR3 is TGTGCCAGCAGTCTCGGGACAGTCACCGGGGAGCTGTTTTTT.